This T cell receptor beta chain was identified during a study of OX40 agonist ivuxolimab in advanced cancers. From germline, CDR1 is SEHNR and CDR2 FQNEAQ (reference sequence). V was pared by 1 base and J by 0 bases, with 4 bases between. The CDR3 length is 15 residues. Using immunoSEQ multiplex PCR, the repertoire was profiled, and TCRdb retains in-frame clones only, with some absent. The sample consists of approximately 100,000 clones, 70% to 85% of them appearing once. The chain has TRBV7-9 and TRBJ2-6; D gene uncertain. The sequences come from CD4+ or CD8+ T cells sorted from blood, collected in a trial of the OX40 agonist ivuxolimab. The receptor was isolated from an adult with an advanced solid tumor such as melanoma, head and neck, liver or kidney cancer. For the CDR3, the DNA is TGTGCCAGCAGCTTAGTGGACTCTGGGGCCAACGTCCTGACTTTC. Protein product: CASSLVDSGANVLTF.